Following are 10 T cell receptor beta chains from one sample sequenced in a study of T cell responses to AZD1222 COVID-19 vaccine. Clones were read by immunoSEQ multiplex PCR, and TCRdb kept only the in-frame ones, dropping some. The sample has 100,000 to 150,000 clones, roughly 88% seen once. The sample in question was peripheral blood, obtained on day 0 of AZD1222 vaccination. All receptors come from an adult in good health.

V and J are TRBV9 and TRBJ1-6; 7 positions agree with TRBD1. Looked up from germline, CDR1 is SGDLS and CDR2 is YYNGEE. V lost 4 bases and J lost 8; bases outside the gene matches: 24. This CDR3 is built from 20 residues. The CDR3 DNA sequence: TGTGCCAGCAGCCCCAGACCCGGGACAGTTTCATCGACGCGGGATTCACCCCTCCACTTT. It translates to CASSPRPGTVSSTRDSPLHF.

The rearrangement links TRBV3-1 (or the pseudogene TRBV3-2) to TRBJ2-1, with TRBD2 identical over 7 bases. J was trimmed by 1 base and V by 4 bases; bases with no gene match: 4. From germline, CDR1 is LGHDT and CDR2 YNNKEL (reference sequence). This CDR3 has 15 residues. CDR3 protein: CASSRPGGSYNEQFF. The CDR3 DNA reads as TGTGCCAGCAGCCGGCCCGGGGGGTCCTACAATGAGCAGTTCTTC.

V usage is TRBV3-1 (or the pseudogene TRBV3-2) and J usage is TRBJ1-2; 11 bases align to TRBD1. Germline assignment: CDR1 LGHDT and CDR2 YNNKEL (reference sequence). The CDR3 length is 15 residues. Germline trimming cut 4 bases from V and 4 bases from J; bases unmatched to any gene: 5. The CDR3 spells CASSLRDRGIYGYTF. Written as DNA, the CDR3 is TGTGCCAGCAGCCTCCGGGACAGGGGGATCTATGGCTACACCTTC.

In this sample, this clone turned up once. This chain links TRBV30 with TRBJ2-2; D not resolved. Germline CDR1 and CDR2: GTSNPN and SVGIG (reference sequence). Trimming removed 5 bases at V and 4 bases at J, with 17 bases between. The CDR3 is 15 residues long. CDR3 sequence: CAWQTSLRSTGELFF. The CDR3 coding sequence is TGTGCCTGGCAAACCTCGCTCCGATCCACCGGGGAGCTGTTTTTT.

V usage is TRBV6-5 and J usage is TRBJ1-5; no firm D call. CDR1 and CDR2 from the germline V gene are MNHEY and SVGAGI. This CDR3 comprises 15 residues. Trimming removed 7 bases from V and 2 bases from J, with 15 bases in between. DNA for the CDR3: TGTGCCAGCAAGGGAGGGCAGGTGGGCAATCAGCCCCAGCATTTT. Residues: CASKGGQVGNQPQHF.

The DNA for the CDR3 is TGTGCCAGCAGCGATGACAGGCTGGCTTACAATGAGCAGTTCTTC. Its translation: CASSDDRLAYNEQFF. V is TRBV2 and J is TRBJ2-1; possibly TRBD1 for D (6 bases). Germline assignment: CDR1 SNHLY and CDR2 FYNNEI. The V gene lost 6 bases and the J gene lost 4 bases, with 16 bases spanning the gap. This CDR3 is built from 15 residues.

This chain joins TRBV12-3 or TRBV12-4 and TRBJ2-7; 8 bases fit TRBD1. Trimming cost V 6 bases and J 6 bases; bases outside gene matches: 4. The CDR3 consists of 12 residues. The CDR3 DNA reads TGTGCCAGCAGCCAAGACAGGGGCGAGCAGTACTTC. It codes for CASSQDRGEQYF.

CDR3 sequence reads: CASSEGLGGYTF. For the CDR3, the DNA is TGTGCCAGCAGTGAGGGGCTGGGGGGCTACACCTTC. V usage is TRBV2 and J usage is TRBJ1-2, with D maybe TRBD1 (5 bases). CDR1 and CDR2 from the germline V gene are SNHLY and FYNNEI. V dropped 3 bases and J dropped 8 bases, with 10 bases sitting between them. The CDR3 runs to 12 residues.

The chain combines TRBV5-1 with TRBJ1-1, with D perhaps TRBD1 (5 bases). V lost 5 bases and J lost 2, with 16 bases in between. The CDR3 spans 15 residues. Germline loops: CDR1 SGHRS, CDR2 YFSETQ. DNA of the CDR3: TGCGCCAGCAGATATAACGCGGGGGGTAACACTGAAGCTTTCTTT. Translation gives CASRYNAGGNTEAFF. Combining the CDR3 with reference TRBV5-1 and TRBJ1-1 gives the whole variable domain KAGVTQTPRYLIKTRGQQVTLSCSPISGHRSVSWYQQTPGQGLQFLFEYFSETQRNKGNFPGRFSGRQFSNSRSEMNVSTLELGDSALYLCASRYNAGGNTEAFFGQGTRLTVV.

This clone came up a few times. This chain joins TRBV19 and TRBJ1-1; possible D gene TRBD1, 5 bases. This CDR3 comprises 14 residues. Germline CDR1 reads LNHDA; CDR2 reads SQIVND (reference sequence). The V gene lost 5 bases and the J gene lost 1 base, with 11 bases spanning the gap. The CDR3 nucleotides read TGTGCCAGTAGTTTCGGGGGACCGAACACTGAAGCTTTCTTT. This sequence encodes CASSFGGPNTEAFF. Full variable domain (missing parts from reference TRBV19 and TRBJ1-1): DGGITQSPKYLFRKEGQNVTLSCEQNLNHDAMYWYRQDPGQGLRLIYYSQIVNDFQKGDIAEGYSVSREKKESFPLTVTSAQKNPTAFYLCASSFGGPNTEAFFGQGTRLTVV.